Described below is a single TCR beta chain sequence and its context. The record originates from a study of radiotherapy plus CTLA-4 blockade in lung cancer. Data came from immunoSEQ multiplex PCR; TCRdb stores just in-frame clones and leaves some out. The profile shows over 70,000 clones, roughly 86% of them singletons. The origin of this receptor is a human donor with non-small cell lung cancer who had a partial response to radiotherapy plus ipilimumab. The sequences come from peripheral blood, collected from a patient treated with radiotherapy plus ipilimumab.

CDR3 nucleotide sequence: TGCGCCAGCAGTAAGGGGGATTTGAACACTGAAGCTTTCTTT. As protein: CASSKGDLNTEAFF. This chain connects TRBV5-1 to TRBJ1-1; possibly TRBD1 for D (6 bases). Per the germline V gene, CDR1 is SGHRS and CDR2 is YFSETQ. The CDR3 covers 14 residues. Between the trimmed V and J ends, which lost 5 bases and 0 bases, there was a span of 11 bases.